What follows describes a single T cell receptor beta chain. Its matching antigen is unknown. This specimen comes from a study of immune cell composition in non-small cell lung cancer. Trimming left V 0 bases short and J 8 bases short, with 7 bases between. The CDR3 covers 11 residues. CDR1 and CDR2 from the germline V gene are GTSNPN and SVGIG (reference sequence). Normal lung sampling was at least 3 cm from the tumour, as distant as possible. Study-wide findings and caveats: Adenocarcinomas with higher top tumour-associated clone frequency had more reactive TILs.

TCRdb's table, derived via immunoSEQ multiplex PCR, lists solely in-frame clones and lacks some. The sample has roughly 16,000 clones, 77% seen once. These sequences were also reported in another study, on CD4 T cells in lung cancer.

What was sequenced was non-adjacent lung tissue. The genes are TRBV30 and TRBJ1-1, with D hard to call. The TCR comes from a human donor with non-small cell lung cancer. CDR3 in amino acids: CAWSVGSEAFF. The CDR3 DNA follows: TGTGCCTGGAGTGTAGGGAGCGAAGCTTTCTTT.